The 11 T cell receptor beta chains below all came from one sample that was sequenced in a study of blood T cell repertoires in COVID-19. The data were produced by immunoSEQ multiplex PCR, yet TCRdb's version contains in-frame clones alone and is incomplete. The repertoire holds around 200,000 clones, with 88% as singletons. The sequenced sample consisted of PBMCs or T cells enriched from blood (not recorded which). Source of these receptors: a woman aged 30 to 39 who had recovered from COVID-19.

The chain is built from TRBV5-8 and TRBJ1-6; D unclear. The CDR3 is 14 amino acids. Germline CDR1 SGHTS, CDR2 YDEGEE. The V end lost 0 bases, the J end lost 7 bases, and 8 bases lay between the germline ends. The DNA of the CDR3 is TGTGCCAGCAGCTTGGCACAGAGCAATTCACCCCTCCACTTT. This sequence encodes CASSLAQSNSPLHF.

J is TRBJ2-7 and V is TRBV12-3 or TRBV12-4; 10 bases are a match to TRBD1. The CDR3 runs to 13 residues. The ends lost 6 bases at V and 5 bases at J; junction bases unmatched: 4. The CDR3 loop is CASRGQGDDEQYF. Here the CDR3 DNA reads TGTGCCAGCAGAGGACAGGGGGATGACGAGCAGTACTTC.

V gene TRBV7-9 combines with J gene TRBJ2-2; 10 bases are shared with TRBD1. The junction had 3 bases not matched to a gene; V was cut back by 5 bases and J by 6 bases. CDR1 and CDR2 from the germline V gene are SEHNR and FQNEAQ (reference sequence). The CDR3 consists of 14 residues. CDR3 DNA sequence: TGTGCCAGCAGCCCCGACAGGGGGCCCGGGGAGCTGTTTTTT. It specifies CASSPDRGPGELFF. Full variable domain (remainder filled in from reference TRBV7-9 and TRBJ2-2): DTGVSQNPRHKITKRGQNVTFRCDPISEHNRLYWYRQTLGQGPEFLTYFQNEAQLEKSRLLSDRFSAERPKGSFSTLEIQRTEQGDSAMYLCASSPDRGPGELFFGEGSRLTVL.

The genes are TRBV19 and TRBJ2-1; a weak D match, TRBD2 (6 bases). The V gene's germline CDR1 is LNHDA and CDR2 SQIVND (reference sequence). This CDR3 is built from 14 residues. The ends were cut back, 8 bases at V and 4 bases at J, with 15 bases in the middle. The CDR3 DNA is TGTGCCAGTGAGGGGACTCCGTATTACAATGAGCAGTTCTTC. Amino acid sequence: CASEGTPYYNEQFF.

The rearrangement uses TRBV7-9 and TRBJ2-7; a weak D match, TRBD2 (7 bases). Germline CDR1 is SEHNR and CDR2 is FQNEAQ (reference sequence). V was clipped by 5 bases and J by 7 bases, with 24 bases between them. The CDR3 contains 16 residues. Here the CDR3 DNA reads TGTGCCAGCAGCCCAGGCGGGGGCTCCTCGGTGAAAGAGCAGTACTTC. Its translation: CASSPGGGSSVKEQYF.

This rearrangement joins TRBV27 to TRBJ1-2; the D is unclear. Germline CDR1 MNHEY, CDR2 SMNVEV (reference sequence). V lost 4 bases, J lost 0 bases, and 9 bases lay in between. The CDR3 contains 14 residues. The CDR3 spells CASSSSYTNYGYTF. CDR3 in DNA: TGTGCCAGCAGTTCATCGTATACTAACTATGGCTACACCTTC.

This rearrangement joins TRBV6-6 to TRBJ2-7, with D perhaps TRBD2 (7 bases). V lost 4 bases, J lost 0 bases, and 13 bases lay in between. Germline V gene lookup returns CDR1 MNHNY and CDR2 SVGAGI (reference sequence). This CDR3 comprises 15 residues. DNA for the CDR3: TGTGCCAGCAGTTCCAAGGGGGGGCCCTCCTACGAGCAGTACTTC. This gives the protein CASSSKGGPSYEQYF.

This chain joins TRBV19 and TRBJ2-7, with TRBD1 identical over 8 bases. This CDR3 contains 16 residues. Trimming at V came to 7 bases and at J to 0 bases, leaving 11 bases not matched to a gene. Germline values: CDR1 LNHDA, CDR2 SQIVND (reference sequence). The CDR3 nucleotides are TGTGCCAGTACAGGACAGGGCCTAACCAGCTCCTACGAGCAGTACTTC. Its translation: CASTGQGLTSSYEQYF.

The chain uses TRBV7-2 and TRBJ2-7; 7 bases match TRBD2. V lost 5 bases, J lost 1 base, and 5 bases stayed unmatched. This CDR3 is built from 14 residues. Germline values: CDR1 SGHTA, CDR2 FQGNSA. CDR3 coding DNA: TGTGCCAGCAGCAATGGACTAGTTTCCTACGAGCAGTACTTC. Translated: CASSNGLVSYEQYF. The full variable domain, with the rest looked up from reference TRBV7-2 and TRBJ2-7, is GAGVSQSPSNKVTEKGKDVELRCDPISGHTALYWYRQSLGQGLEFLIYFQGNSAPDKSGLPSDRFSAERTGGSVSTLTIQRTQQEDSAVYLCASSNGLVSYEQYFGPGTRLTVT.

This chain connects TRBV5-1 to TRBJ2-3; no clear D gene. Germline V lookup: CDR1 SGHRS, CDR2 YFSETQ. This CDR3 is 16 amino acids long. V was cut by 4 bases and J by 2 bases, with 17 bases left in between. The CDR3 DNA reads TGCGCCAGCAGCCTGACTTTCTCTGATTACACAGATACGCAGTATTTT. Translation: CASSLTFSDYTDTQYF.

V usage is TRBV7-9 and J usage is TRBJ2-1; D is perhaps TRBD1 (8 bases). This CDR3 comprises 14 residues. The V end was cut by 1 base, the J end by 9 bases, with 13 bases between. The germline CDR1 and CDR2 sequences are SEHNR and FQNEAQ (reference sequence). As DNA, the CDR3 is TGTGCCAGCAGCTTAGAACAGGGGGGGAGTGAGCAGTTCTTC. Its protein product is CASSLEQGGSEQFF. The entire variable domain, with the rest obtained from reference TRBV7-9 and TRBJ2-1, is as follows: DTGVSQNPRHKITKRGQNVTFRCDPISEHNRLYWYRQTLGQGPEFLTYFQNEAQLEKSRLLSDRFSAERPKGSFSTLEIQRTEQGDSAMYLCASSLEQGGSEQFFGPGTRLTVL.